This is a list of T cell receptor beta chains from one sample in a study of T cell responses to AZD1222 COVID-19 vaccine. Only in-frame clones appear in the TCRdb table, and some are missing; sequencing was by immunoSEQ multiplex PCR. The table lists 90,000 to 120,000 clones, roughly 86% of them singletons. The specimen was peripheral blood, collected 28 days after the second dose of the MenACWY control vaccine. These receptors were taken from an adult who received the MenACWY meningococcal vaccine as a control. The CDR3 runs from the conserved cysteine through the conserved F or W. D genes are given only for firm matches. Clone sizes are given selectively: once, few, many, or a class where the clone is expanded.

d_call j_call clone_size v_call cdr3_aa cdr3_nt
. TRBJ1-1 . TRBV7-2 CASSPLLRNTEAFF TGTGCCAGCAGCCCCCTTTTGCGTAACACTGAAGCTTTCTTT
. TRBJ1-2 once TRBV30 CAWAAVGAQGYTF TGTGCCTGGGCCGCAGTTGGGGCGCAGGGCTACACCTTC
. TRBJ1-1 . TRBV5-4 CASSARTAMNTEAFF TGTGCCAGCAGCGCCCGGACAGCTATGAACACTGAAGCTTTCTTT
. TRBJ1-3 . TRBV6-5 CASSYSRDGDTIYF TGTGCCAGCAGTTACTCCCGGGACGGGGACACCATATATTTT
TRBD2 TRBJ2-5 . TRBV7-9 CASSLSGGLQETQYF TGTGCCAGCAGCCTTAGCGGGGGGTTACAAGAGACCCAGTACTTC
. TRBJ1-1 . TRBV2 CASKGVGNTEAFF TGTGCCAGCAAAGGTGTAGGGAACACTGAAGCTTTCTTT
. TRBJ2-1 . TRBV3-1/TRBV3-2 CASSQGSRGVNEQFF TGTGCCAGCAGCCAAGGGAGTCGCGGAGTTAATGAGCAGTTCTTC
TRBD1 TRBJ1-2 . TRBV7-2 CASSPDRVRDGYTF TGTGCCAGCAGCCCAGACAGGGTACGGGATGGCTACACCTTC
. TRBJ1-5 . TRBV21-1 CASSKLSPHFDRVGQPQHF TGTGCCAGCAGCAAATTATCGCCCCATTTCGACAGGGTCGGTCAGCCCCAGCATTTT
. TRBJ1-3 . TRBV30 CAWIRSSGNTIYF TGTGCCTGGATACGGAGCTCTGGAAACACCATATATTTT
. TRBJ2-1 . TRBV30 CAWSVPPFRSSYNEQFF TGTGCCTGGAGTGTACCCCCATTCCGTAGCTCCTACAATGAGCAGTTCTTC
. TRBJ1-5 . TRBV18 CASSITGLPQVGNQPQHF TGTGCCAGCTCAATAACGGGACTCCCTCAAGTGGGCAATCAGCCCCAGCATTTT
TRBD2 TRBJ2-5 . TRBV6-5 CASTGGSLDKETQYF TGTGCCAGCACGGGGGGTAGCTTGGATAAAGAGACCCAGTACTTC
. TRBJ1-2 . TRBV28 CASSLPSLGGGYTF TGTGCCAGCAGTTTGCCCAGCCTAGGAGGAGGCTACACCTTC
. TRBJ1-1 . TRBV4-3 CASSQVGVPDEAFF TGCGCCAGCAGCCAAGTGGGGGTACCAGATGAAGCTTTCTTT
TRBD2 TRBJ2-1 . TRBV18 CASSPPRTSLNNEQFF TGTGCCAGCTCACCACCGAGGACTAGCTTAAACAATGAGCAGTTCTTC
. TRBJ2-2 . TRBV5-1 CASSYTELGELFF TGCGCCAGCAGCTATACAGAGCTCGGGGAGCTGTTTTTT
. TRBJ2-7 few TRBV9 CASSDWDGSYEQYF TGTGCCAGCAGCGACTGGGACGGCTCCTACGAGCAGTACTTC
TRBD1 TRBJ2-1 . TRBV3-1/TRBV3-2 CASSPVGTAYNEQFF TGTGCCAGCAGCCCCGTGGGGACAGCCTACAATGAGCAGTTCTTC
. TRBJ1-3 . TRBV7-2 CASSLDGGPGNTIYF TGTGCCAGCAGCTTGGACGGCGGCCCTGGAAACACCATATATTTT
TRBD2 TRBJ2-2 . TRBV6-2/TRBV6-3 CASSYLAGLAGELFF TGTGCCAGCAGTTACCTAGCGGGTTTAGCCGGGGAGCTGTTTTTT
TRBD1 TRBJ2-1 few TRBV9 CASSVAPTGGAYNEQFF TGTGCCAGCAGCGTAGCCCCGACAGGGGGCGCCTACAATGAGCAGTTCTTC
. TRBJ2-5 . TRBV6-5 CASRGGGKTQYF TGTGCCAGCAGAGGCGGGGGCAAGACCCAGTACTTC
TRBD1 TRBJ2-3 . TRBV4-1 CASSQAATGGSNQPQYF TGCGCCAGCAGCCAAGCGGCAACAGGGGGTAGCAATCAGCCCCAGTATTTT
. TRBJ2-3 . TRBV7-3 CASSLGSQHTDTQYF TGTGCCAGCAGCTTAGGCAGTCAGCACACAGATACGCAGTATTTT
. TRBJ2-3 . TRBV5-1 CASSLEVGSPTDTQYF TGCGCCAGCAGCTTGGAGGTTGGCAGCCCCACAGATACGCAGTATTTT
. TRBJ1-1 . TRBV10-3 CAISKGEGTEAFF TGTGCCATCAGCAAAGGGGAGGGCACTGAAGCTTTCTTT
. TRBJ1-1 once TRBV20-1 CSARDKVEAFF TGCAGTGCTAGAGATAAGGTTGAAGCTTTCTTT
. TRBJ1-1 . TRBV5-1 CASSAPTGVRNTEAFF TGCGCCAGCAGCGCGCCGACAGGAGTTAGGAACACTGAAGCTTTCTTT
. TRBJ2-4 . TRBV15 CATSRATGPAQYF TGTGCCACCAGCAGAGCTACAGGTCCAGCTCAGTACTTC